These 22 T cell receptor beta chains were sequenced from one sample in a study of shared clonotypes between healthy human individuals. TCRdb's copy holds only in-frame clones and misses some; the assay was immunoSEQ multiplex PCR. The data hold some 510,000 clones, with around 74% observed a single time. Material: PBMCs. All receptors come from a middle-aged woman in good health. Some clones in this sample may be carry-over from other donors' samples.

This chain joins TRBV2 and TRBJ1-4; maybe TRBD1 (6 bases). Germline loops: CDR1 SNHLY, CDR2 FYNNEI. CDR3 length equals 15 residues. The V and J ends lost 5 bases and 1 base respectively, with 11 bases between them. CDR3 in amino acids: CASSPNRVTNEKLFF. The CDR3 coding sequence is TGTGCCAGCAGTCCTAACAGGGTAACTAATGAAAAACTGTTTTTT.

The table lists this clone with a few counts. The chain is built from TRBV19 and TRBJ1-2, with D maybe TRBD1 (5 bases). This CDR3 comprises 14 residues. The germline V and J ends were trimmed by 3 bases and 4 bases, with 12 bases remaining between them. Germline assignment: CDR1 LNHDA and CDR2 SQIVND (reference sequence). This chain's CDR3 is CASSMSGRFYGYTF. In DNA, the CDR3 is TGTGCCAGTAGTATGTCGGGACGGTTCTATGGCTACACCTTC.

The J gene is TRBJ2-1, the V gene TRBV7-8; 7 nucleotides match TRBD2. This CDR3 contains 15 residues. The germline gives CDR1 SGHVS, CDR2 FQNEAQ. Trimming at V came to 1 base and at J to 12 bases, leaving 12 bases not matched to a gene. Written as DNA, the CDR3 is TGTGCCAGCAGCTTAGTTGGGACTATACGGGTCGGGCAGTTCTTC. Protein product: CASSLVGTIRVGQFF.

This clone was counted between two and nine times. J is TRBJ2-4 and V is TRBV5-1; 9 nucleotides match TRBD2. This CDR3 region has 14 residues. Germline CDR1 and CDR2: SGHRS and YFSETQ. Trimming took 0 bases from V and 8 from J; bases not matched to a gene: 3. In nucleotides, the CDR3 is TGCGCCAGCAGCTTGGAAGCGGGAGGTCACATTCAGTACTTC. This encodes CASSLEAGGHIQYF.

The CDR3 DNA sequence: TGTGCCAGCAGTAACTCTGGGGCCAACGTCCTGACTTTC. It translates to CASSNSGANVLTF. The chain employs TRBV11-3 and TRBJ2-6, with no clear D. V lost 6 bases to trimming and J lost 0 bases, with 3 bases between them. The CDR3 length is 13 residues. CDR1 SGHNT and CDR2 YENEEA come from the germline V gene.

The CDR3 DNA reads as TGTGCCAGCAGTCGCGGGGGCATCGGCAATCAGCCCCAGCATTTT. It yields the protein CASSRGGIGNQPQHF. V gene TRBV6-6 combines with J gene TRBJ1-5; tentative D call: TRBD1 (6 bases). This CDR3 is built from 15 residues. V lost 5 bases to trimming and J lost 2 bases, with 13 bases between them. Germline CDR1 is MNHNY and CDR2 is SVGAGI (reference sequence).

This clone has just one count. DNA of the CDR3: TGTGCCAGCAGCTTAAGGCAGGGGGCATTCCGTAGCGGAAACACCATATATTTT. It specifies CASSLRQGAFRSGNTIYF. The V gene is TRBV7-9, the J gene TRBJ1-3; 8 bases are a match to TRBD1. The CDR3 length is 18 residues. The V segment lost 2 bases and the J segment 4 bases; nucleotides outside the gene matches: 13. Looked up from germline, CDR1 is SEHNR and CDR2 is FQNEAQ (reference sequence).

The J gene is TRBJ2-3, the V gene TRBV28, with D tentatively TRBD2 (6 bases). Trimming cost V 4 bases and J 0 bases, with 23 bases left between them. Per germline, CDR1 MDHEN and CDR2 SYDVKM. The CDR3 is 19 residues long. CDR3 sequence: CASSSPKYTGGASTDTQYF. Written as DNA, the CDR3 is TGTGCCAGCAGTTCACCGAAGTACACCGGAGGGGCTAGCACAGATACGCAGTATTTT.

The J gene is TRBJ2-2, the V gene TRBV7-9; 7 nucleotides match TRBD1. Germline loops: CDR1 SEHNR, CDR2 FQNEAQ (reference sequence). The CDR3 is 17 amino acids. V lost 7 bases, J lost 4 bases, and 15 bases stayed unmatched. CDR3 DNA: TGTGCCAGCAACAACAAATACCCGGGACAGAGCACCGGGGAGCTGTTTTTT. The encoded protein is CASNNKYPGQSTGELFF.

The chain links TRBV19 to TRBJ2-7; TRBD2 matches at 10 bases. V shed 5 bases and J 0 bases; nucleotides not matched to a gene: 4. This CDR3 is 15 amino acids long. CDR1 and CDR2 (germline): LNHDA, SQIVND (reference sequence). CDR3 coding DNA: TGTGCCAGTAGTCCCGCTAGCGGGAGCTCCTACGAGCAGTACTTC. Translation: CASSPASGSSYEQYF.

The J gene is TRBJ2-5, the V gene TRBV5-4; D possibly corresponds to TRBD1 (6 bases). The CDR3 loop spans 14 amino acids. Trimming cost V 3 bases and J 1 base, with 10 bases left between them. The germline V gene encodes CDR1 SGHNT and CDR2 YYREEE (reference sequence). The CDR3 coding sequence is TGTGCCAGCAGCTCGGGACAAATCCAAGAGACCCAGTACTTC. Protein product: CASSSGQIQETQYF.

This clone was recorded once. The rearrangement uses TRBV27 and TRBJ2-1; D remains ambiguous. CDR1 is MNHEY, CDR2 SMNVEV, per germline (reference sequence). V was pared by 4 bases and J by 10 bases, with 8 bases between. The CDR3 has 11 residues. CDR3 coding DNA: TGTGCCAGCAGTTCATACAGCGAGCAGTTCTTC. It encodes CASSSYSEQFF.

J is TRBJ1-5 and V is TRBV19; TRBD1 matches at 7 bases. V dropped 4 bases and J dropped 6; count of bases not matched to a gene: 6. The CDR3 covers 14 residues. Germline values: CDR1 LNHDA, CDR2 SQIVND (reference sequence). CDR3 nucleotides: TGTGCCAGTAGTAGAGACAGGGATGGTCAGCCCCAGCATTTT. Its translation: CASSRDRDGQPQHF.

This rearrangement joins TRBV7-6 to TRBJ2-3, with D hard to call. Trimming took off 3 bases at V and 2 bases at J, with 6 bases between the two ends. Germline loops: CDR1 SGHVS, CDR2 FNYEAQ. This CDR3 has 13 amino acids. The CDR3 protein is CASSFSFTDTQYF. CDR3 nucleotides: TGTGCCAGCAGCTTTAGTTTCACAGATACGCAGTATTTT.

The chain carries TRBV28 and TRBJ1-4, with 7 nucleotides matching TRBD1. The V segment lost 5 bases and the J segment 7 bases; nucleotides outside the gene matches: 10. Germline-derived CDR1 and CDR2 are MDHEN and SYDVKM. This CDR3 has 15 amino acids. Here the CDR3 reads CASSGNRGWGEKLFF. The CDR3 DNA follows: TGTGCCAGCAGTGGGAACAGGGGATGGGGTGAAAAACTGTTTTTT.

The CDR3 DNA reads TGTGCCAGCAGCTTTGGCGGTAACAATGAGCAGTTCTTC. This sequence encodes CASSFGGNNEQFF. The chain has TRBV7-3 and TRBJ2-1, with D unclear. With 3 bases removed from V and 5 bases from J, the gap between germline ends came to 8 bases. Germline CDR1 is SGHTA and CDR2 is FQGTGA. This CDR3 is 13 amino acids long.

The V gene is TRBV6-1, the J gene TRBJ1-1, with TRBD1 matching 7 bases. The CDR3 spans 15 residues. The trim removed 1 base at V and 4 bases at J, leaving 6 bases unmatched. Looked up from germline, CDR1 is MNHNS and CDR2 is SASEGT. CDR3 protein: CASSEVQQGFTEAFF. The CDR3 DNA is TGTGCCAGCAGTGAAGTCCAACAGGGGTTCACTGAAGCTTTCTTT.

The CDR3: CASSLFQGRETQYF. CDR3 DNA sequence: TGTGCCAGCAGCTTGTTTCAGGGGAGGGAGACCCAGTACTTC. The chain recombines TRBV5-6 with TRBJ2-5, with D perhaps assigned TRBD1 or TRBD2 (6 bases each). Deletions cut 1 base from V and 5 bases from J, with 12 bases between. Per germline, CDR1 SGHDT and CDR2 YYEEEE. CDR3 size: 14 residues. Looking up the rest from reference TRBV5-6 and TRBJ2-5 gives the full variable domain: DAGVTQSPTHLIKTRGQQVTLRCSPKSGHDTVSWYQQALGQGPQFIFQYYEEEERQRGNFPDRFSGHQFPNYSSELNVNALLLGDSALYLCASSLFQGRETQYFGPGTRLLVL.

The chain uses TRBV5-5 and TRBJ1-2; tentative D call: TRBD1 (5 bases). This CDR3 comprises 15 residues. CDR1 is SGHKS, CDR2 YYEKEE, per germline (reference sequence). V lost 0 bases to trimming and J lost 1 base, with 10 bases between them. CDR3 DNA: TGTGCCAGCAGCTTGGGGCAGGGTGATAACTATGGCTACACCTTC. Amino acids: CASSLGQGDNYGYTF.

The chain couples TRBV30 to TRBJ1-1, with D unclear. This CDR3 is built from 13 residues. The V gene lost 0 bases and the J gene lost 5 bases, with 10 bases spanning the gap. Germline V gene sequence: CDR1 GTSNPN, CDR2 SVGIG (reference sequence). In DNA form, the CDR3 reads TGTGCCTGGAGTGTTTCTGAGAGTACTGAAGCTTTCTTT. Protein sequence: CAWSVSESTEAFF.

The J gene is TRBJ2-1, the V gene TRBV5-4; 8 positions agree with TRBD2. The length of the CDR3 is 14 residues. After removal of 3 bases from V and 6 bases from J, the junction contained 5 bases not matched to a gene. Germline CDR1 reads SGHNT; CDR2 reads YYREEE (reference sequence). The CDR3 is CASSSGLASNEQFF. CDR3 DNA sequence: TGTGCCAGCAGCTCAGGACTAGCATCCAATGAGCAGTTCTTC.

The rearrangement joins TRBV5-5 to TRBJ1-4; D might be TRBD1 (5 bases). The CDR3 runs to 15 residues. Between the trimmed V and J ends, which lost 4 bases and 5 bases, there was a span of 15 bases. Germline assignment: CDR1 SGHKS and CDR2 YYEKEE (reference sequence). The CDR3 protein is CASSPPPGGNEKLFF. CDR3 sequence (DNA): TGTGCCAGCAGCCCTCCCCCGGGGGGAAATGAAAAACTGTTTTTT. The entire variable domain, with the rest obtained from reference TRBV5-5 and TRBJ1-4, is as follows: DAGVTQSPTHLIKTRGQQVTLRCSPISGHKSVSWYQQVLGQGPQFIFQYYEKEERGRGNFPDRFSARQFPNYSSELNVNALLLGDSALYLCASSPPPGGNEKLFFGSGTQLSVL.